These 29 T cell receptor beta chains came from one sample sequenced in a study of T-cell reconstitution after alpha-beta-depleted transplantation in children. Using unique molecular identifiers, the investigators prepared the TCRbeta library. TCRdb passed the PCR reads through MiXCR, listing each CDR3 protein once. The repertoire has some 280,000 distinct CDR3 sequences, approximately 9.6% of them found once; the top ten carry about 9.5%. The sequencing used PBMCs from the stem cell graft donor, collected from the stem cell graft. The receptors were gathered from a human donor who donated a stem cell graft to a child with SCID.

This clonotype came up many times. The chain is built from TRBV29-1 and TRBJ1-4; unclear D gene. The V gene lost 4 bases and the J gene lost 8 bases, with 14 bases spanning the gap. CDR1 and CDR2 from the germline V gene are SQVTM and ANQGSEA. This CDR3 spans 13 amino acids. The CDR3 is CSVVGGSGEKLFF. DNA of the CDR3: TGCAGCGTTGTGGGAGGTTCTGGGGAAAAACTGTTTTTT.

This clonotype was detected only a few times. The chain carries TRBV5-1 and TRBJ1-1; 10 positions match TRBD1. The CDR3 runs to 15 residues. The trim removed 4 bases at V and 8 bases at J, leaving 11 bases unmatched. The germline gives CDR1 SGHRS, CDR2 YFSETQ. CDR3 sequence (DNA): TGCGCCAGCAGCATCTCGGACAGGGGGATGTACGAAGCTTTCTTT. It translates to CASSISDRGMYEAFF.

The chain couples TRBV11-2 to TRBJ2-2, with D unclear. The V gene lost 3 bases and the J gene lost 1 base, with 12 bases spanning the gap. The CDR3 is 16 residues long. Germline-derived CDR1 and CDR2 are SGHAT and FQNNGV. CDR3 DNA sequence: TGTGCCAGCAGCTTTAGCCGAAGAGGGAACACCGGGGAGCTGTTTTTT. Amino acid sequence: CASSFSRRGNTGELFF.

This clonotype has just a few counts. This chain joins TRBV12-3 or TRBV12-4 and TRBJ2-2; 7 positions agree with TRBD1. With V trimmed by 3 bases and J by 4 bases, 5 bases remained unmatched. The CDR3 length is 15 residues. CDR3 sequence: CASSFEQGTTGELFF. In DNA form, the CDR3 reads TGTGCCAGCAGTTTCGAACAGGGGACCACCGGGGAGCTGTTTTTT.

V gene TRBV12-3 or TRBV12-4 combines with J gene TRBJ2-1, with 7 bases that match TRBD1. The CDR3 consists of 18 residues. V dropped 2 bases and J dropped 9; count of bases not matched to a gene: 19. The CDR3 nucleotides are TGTGCCAGCAGTTTAAAAGGAAAGGGGGCTTATATTCATGTTGAGCAGTTCTTC. The encoded protein is CASSLKGKGAYIHVEQFF.

This clonotype showed up just a few times. This sequence joins TRBV12-3 or TRBV12-4 and TRBJ2-1; D is uncertain. Trimming left V 5 bases short and J 7 bases short, with 18 bases between. This CDR3 is built from 15 residues. The CDR3 DNA sequence: TGTGCCAGCAGTCCGCGGACGGCTGATGGGAATGAGCAGTTCTTC. Its protein product is CASSPRTADGNEQFF.

This chain joins TRBV14 and TRBJ1-2; a possible D gene is TRBD1 (5 bases). Trimming pared 0 bases from V and 8 bases from J, leaving 10 bases between. Germline CDR1 is SGHDN and CDR2 is FVKESK. The CDR3 loop spans 13 amino acids. CDR3 nucleotides: TGTGCCAGCAGCCAAGATCAGGGTGGAGGCTACACCTTC. Protein product: CASSQDQGGGYTF.

The CDR3 sequence: CASSSDRGPTNEKLFF. DNA for the CDR3: TGCGCCAGCAGCTCCGACAGGGGGCCAACTAATGAAAAACTGTTTTTT. V and J are TRBV5-1 and TRBJ1-4; TRBD1 agrees at 10 bases. The germline CDR1 and CDR2 sequences are SGHRS and YFSETQ. CDR3 size: 16 residues. The ends lost 3 bases at V and 0 bases at J; junction bases unmatched: 2.

This chain joins TRBV11-3 and TRBJ2-1; no definite D call. The CDR3 contains 17 residues. Germline lookup yields CDR1 SGHNT and CDR2 YENEEA. V gave up 2 bases and J gave up 8 bases, with 22 bases separating them. The CDR3 is CASSLLLWTARGDEQFF. DNA for the CDR3: TGTGCCAGCAGCTTACTCCTGTGGACGGCCCGTGGGGATGAGCAGTTCTTC.

The chain recombines TRBV5-1 with TRBJ1-5; no clear D gene. The germline V and J ends were trimmed by 3 bases and 1 base, with 11 bases remaining between them. This CDR3 is 15 amino acids long. Germline CDR1 and CDR2: SGHRS and YFSETQ. This CDR3 reads CASSSAGRSNQPQHF. In DNA, the CDR3 is TGCGCCAGCAGCTCGGCAGGACGAAGCAATCAGCCCCAGCATTTT.

This clonotype was seen only a few times. The V call is TRBV20-1, the J call TRBJ2-5, with D possibly matching TRBD2 (6 bases). This CDR3 comprises 15 residues. Germline V gene lookup returns CDR1 DFQATT and CDR2 SNEGSKA (reference sequence). With 5 bases removed from V and 4 bases from J, the gap between germline ends came to 20 bases. The CDR3 sequence is CSAPKVSSGGETQYF. Written as DNA, the CDR3 is TGCAGTGCTCCAAAAGTATCCTCCGGGGGAGAGACCCAGTACTTC.

On this clonotype: A much larger clone lies a single base off, so this may be a read error. The J gene is TRBJ2-1, the V gene TRBV5-1; 10 positions match TRBD1. The length of the CDR3 is 15 residues. The germline V gene has CDR1 SGHRS and CDR2 YFSETQ. V shed 3 bases, J shed 7 bases, and the junction held 7 bases outside the gene matches. The CDR3 coding sequence is TGCGCCAGCAGCTCTCGACAGGGGGCTGAGAATGAGCAGTTCTTC. Encoded protein: CASSSRQGAENEQFF.

This clonotype turned up a few times. The rearrangement links TRBV20-1 to TRBJ2-4; 7 bases line up with TRBD1. Germline V gene sequence: CDR1 DFQATT, CDR2 SNEGSKA (reference sequence). Losses at the gene ends were 4 bases for V and 1 base for J; bases not matched to a gene: 7. CDR3 length equals 15 residues. The CDR3 loop is CSATSDRTAKNIQYF. CDR3 sequence (DNA): TGCAGTGCTACTTCGGACAGGACGGCCAAAAACATTCAGTACTTC.

In its sample, this clonotype was seen a few times. The genes are TRBV21-1 and TRBJ2-4; the D call of TRBD2 is as the table states it, not checked on the DNA. TRBV21-1 is tagged as a pseudogene. The CDR3 is made up of 15 amino acids. CDR3 residues: CASRRVRRAKNIQYF. In nucleotides, the CDR3 is TGTGCCAGCCGGCGGGTGAGACGGGCCAAAAACATTCAGTACTTC.

The J gene is TRBJ1-4, the V gene TRBV12-3 or TRBV12-4; D may be TRBD1 (6 bases). Trimming pared 5 bases from V and 8 bases from J, leaving 15 bases between. CDR3 length equals 14 residues. The CDR3 coding sequence is TGTGCCAGCAGTAACAGACCCCAGGGGGAAAAACTGTTTTTT. It encodes CASSNRPQGEKLFF.

This clonotype appeared a few times. The rearrangement uses TRBV6-2 or TRBV6-3 and TRBJ2-1, with 8 bases identical to TRBD2. The J segment lost 0 bases and the V segment lost 6 bases, leaving 1 base of the junction unmatched. Germline-derived CDR1 and CDR2 are MNHEY and SVGEGT. The CDR3 has 14 residues. The DNA for the CDR3 is TGTGCCAGCAGCGGGACTAGCTCCTACAATGAGCAGTTCTTC. This gives the protein CASSGTSSYNEQFF.

This clonotype has just a few counts. The chain joins TRBV5-1 to TRBJ2-5; perhaps TRBD1 as D (5 bases). Per the germline V gene, CDR1 is SGHRS and CDR2 is YFSETQ. The CDR3 contains 14 residues. Trimming took off 0 bases at V and 1 base at J, with 7 bases between the two ends. The CDR3 is CASSLGQPQETQYF. The CDR3 region has the DNA TGCGCCAGCAGCTTGGGACAGCCCCAAGAGACCCAGTACTTC.

The V gene is TRBV25-1, the J gene TRBJ2-6; D remains unclear. CDR1 MGHDK and CDR2 SYGVNS come from the germline V gene. The CDR3 loop spans 13 amino acids. With 4 bases removed from V and 4 bases from J, the gap between germline ends came to 5 bases. The CDR3, as DNA: TGTGCCAGCAGTGTACAGGGGGCCAACGTCCTGACTTTC. Its protein is CASSVQGANVLTF.

The chain is built from TRBV18 and TRBJ2-5; 9 positions agree with TRBD1. This CDR3 spans 16 amino acids. CDR1 and CDR2 (germline): KGHSH, LQKENI. Trimming at V came to 2 bases and at J to 2 bases, leaving 6 bases not matched to a gene. This CDR3 reads CASSPGTGFGQETQYF. CDR3 DNA sequence: TGTGCCAGCTCACCAGGGACAGGGTTCGGGCAAGAGACCCAGTACTTC.

This clonotype was observed many times. V usage is TRBV12-3 or TRBV12-4 and J usage is TRBJ2-2, with 7 bases fitting TRBD2. The CDR3 runs 17 residues. V lost 5 bases to trimming and J lost 5 bases; unmatched junction nucleotides: 14. The CDR3 here is CASSPEGRGGRTGELFF. CDR3 in DNA: TGTGCCAGCAGTCCCGAGGGCCGCGGGGGACGGACCGGGGAGCTGTTTTTT.

This clonotype was seen at least ten times. The chain uses TRBV12-3 or TRBV12-4 and TRBJ2-1; no clear D gene. This CDR3 comprises 11 residues. Trimming cost V 6 bases and J 10 bases, with 10 bases left between them. The CDR3 loop reads CASRDPSEQFF. In DNA form, the CDR3 reads TGTGCCAGCAGAGACCCGTCCGAGCAGTTCTTC.

The chain carries TRBV5-1 and TRBJ2-7; 8 nucleotides line up with TRBD1. The CDR3 contains 16 residues. Germline CDR1 and CDR2: SGHRS and YFSETQ. Trimming cost V 4 bases and J 3 bases; bases outside gene matches: 12. The DNA of the CDR3 is TGCGCCAGCAGCCTCCGGCCGGGACAGGACTACTACGAGCAGTACTTC. Translated, it gives CASSLRPGQDYYEQYF.

This clonotype was seen a few times. The chain combines TRBV7-9 with TRBJ2-7; no firm D call. The CDR3 totals 12 residues. With 5 bases removed from V and 7 bases from J, the gap between germline ends came to 12 bases. Germline V lookup: CDR1 SEHNR, CDR2 FQNEAQ (reference sequence). The CDR3 loop is CASSPILLEQYF. The CDR3, as DNA: TGTGCCAGCAGCCCGATCCTACTGGAGCAGTACTTC.

This clonotype appeared a few times. The chain joins TRBV15 to TRBJ2-5; weak D call: TRBD1 (5 bases). There are 16 residues in the CDR3. Germline V lookup: CDR1 LNHNV, CDR2 YYDKDF (reference sequence). Trimming took off 3 bases at V and 1 base at J, with 15 bases between the two ends. The CDR3 DNA follows: TGTGCCACCAGCAGCTTACAGGCCCAGCCCCAAGAGACCCAGTACTTC. Its protein is CATSSLQAQPQETQYF.

Ten or more counts support this clonotype. The chain links TRBV11-2 to TRBJ1-1; D unclear. The germline V and J ends were trimmed by 4 bases and 2 bases, with 14 bases remaining between them. Germline V gene data show CDR1 as SGHAT and CDR2 as FQNNGV. The CDR3 length is 15 residues. The DNA for the CDR3 is TGTGCCAGCAGCTGGGCCTTCGGAGCAAACACTGAAGCTTTCTTT. Translating gives CASSWAFGANTEAFF. Filled out from reference TRBV11-2 and TRBJ1-1, the complete variable domain reads EAGVAQSPRYKIIEKRQSVAFWCNPISGHATLYWYQQILGQGPKLLIQFQNNGVVDDSQLPKDRFSAERLKGVDSTLKIQPAKLEDSAVYLCASSWAFGANTEAFFGQGTRLTVV.

Ten or more counts support this clonotype. The rearrangement joins TRBV7-9 to TRBJ2-1; D may be TRBD1 (6 bases). The CDR3 runs 15 residues. Germline V gives CDR1 SEHNR, CDR2 FQNEAQ (reference sequence). The V end was cut by 5 bases, the J end by 1 base, with 12 bases between. The CDR3: CASSQDRFSYNEQFF. The CDR3 DNA reads TGTGCCAGCAGCCAAGACAGGTTTTCCTACAATGAGCAGTTCTTC.

Only a few counts were recorded for this clonotype. The gene calls are TRBV3-1 and TRBJ2-7; possibly TRBD2 for D (6 bases). Germline loops: CDR1 LGHDT, CDR2 YNNKEL (reference sequence). Trimming left V 4 bases short and J 6 bases short, with 19 bases between. The CDR3 loop spans 15 amino acids. CDR3 coding DNA: TGTGCCAGCAGCCTCGGGACTTCCCCGGGCTTCGAGCAGTACTTC. Its translation is CASSLGTSPGFEQYF.

This clonotype was observed a handful of times. The chain has TRBV5-1 and TRBJ2-1; TRBD2 is a possible D gene (6 bases). This CDR3 spans 15 amino acids. V lost 2 bases and J 3 bases, leaving 12 bases between the germline ends. Looked up from germline, CDR1 is SGHRS and CDR2 is YFSETQ. The CDR3 DNA sequence: TGCGCCAGCAGCTTAGAGGGGACTGTCTACAATGAGCAGTTCTTC. It translates to CASSLEGTVYNEQFF.

This clonotype occurred a few times. The V call is TRBV5-4, the J call TRBJ2-3, with D hard to call. Trimming stripped 0 bases from V and 1 base from J, with 12 bases between. Germline V lookup: CDR1 SGHNT, CDR2 YYREEE (reference sequence). This CDR3 spans 16 amino acids. The CDR3 DNA follows: TGTGCCAGCAGCTTGGGTTCGGACCCCCGCACAGATACGCAGTATTTT. Translated: CASSLGSDPRTDTQYF.